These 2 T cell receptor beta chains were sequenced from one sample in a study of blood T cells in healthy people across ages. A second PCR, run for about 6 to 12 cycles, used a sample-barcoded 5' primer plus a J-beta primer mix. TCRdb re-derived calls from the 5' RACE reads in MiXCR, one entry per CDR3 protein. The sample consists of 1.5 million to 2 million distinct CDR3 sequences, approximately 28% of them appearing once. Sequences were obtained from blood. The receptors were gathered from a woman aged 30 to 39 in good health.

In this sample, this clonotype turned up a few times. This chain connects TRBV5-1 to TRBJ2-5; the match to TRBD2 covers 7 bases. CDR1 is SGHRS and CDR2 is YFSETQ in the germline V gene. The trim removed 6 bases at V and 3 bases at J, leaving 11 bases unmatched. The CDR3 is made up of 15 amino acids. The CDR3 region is CASNKPRRGEETQYF. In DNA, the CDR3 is TGCGCCAGCAACAAGCCACGTCGGGGGGAAGAGACCCAGTACTTC.

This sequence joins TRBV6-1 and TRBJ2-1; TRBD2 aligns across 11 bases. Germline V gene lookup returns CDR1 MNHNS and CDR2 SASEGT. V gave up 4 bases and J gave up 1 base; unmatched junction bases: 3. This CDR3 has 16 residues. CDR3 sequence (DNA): TGTGCCAGCAGTGCTCGGACTAGCGGGTCCTACAATGAGCAGTTCTTC. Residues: CASSARTSGSYNEQFF.